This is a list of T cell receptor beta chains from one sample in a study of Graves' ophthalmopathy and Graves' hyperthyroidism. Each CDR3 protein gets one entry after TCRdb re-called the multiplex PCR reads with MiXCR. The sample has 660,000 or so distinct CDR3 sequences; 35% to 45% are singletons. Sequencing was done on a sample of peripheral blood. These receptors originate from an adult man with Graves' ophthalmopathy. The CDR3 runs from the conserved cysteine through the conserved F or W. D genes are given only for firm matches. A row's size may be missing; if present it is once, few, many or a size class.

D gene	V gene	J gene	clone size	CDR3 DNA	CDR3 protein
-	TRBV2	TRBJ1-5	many	TGTGCCAGCAGTGGAGGGTTTGATCAGCCCCAGCATTTT	CASSGGFDQPQHF
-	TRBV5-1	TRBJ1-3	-	TGCGCCAGCAGCCTAACCACCATAGACAAGAGTGGAAACACCATATATTTT	CASSLTTIDKSGNTIYF
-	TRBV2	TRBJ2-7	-	TGTGCCAGCAGTTCCAAACCCGAGGACTACGAGCAGTACTTC	CASSSKPEDYEQYF
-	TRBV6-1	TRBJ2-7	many	TGTGCCAGCAGCAAATACGAGCAGTACTTC	CASSKYEQYF
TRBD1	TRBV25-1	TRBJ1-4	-	TGTGCCAGCAGTGCTCCTGCACACGGACAGGGCGAGACTAATGAAAAACTGTTTTTT	CASSAPAHGQGETNEKLFF
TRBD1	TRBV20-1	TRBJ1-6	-	TGCAGTGCTAGCGACAGGGACGGTGATTCACCCCTCCACTTT	CSASDRDGDSPLHF
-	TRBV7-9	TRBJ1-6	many	TGTGCCAGCAGCCGTCTCTGGGTTGCACCCCTCCACTTT	CASSRLWVAPLHF
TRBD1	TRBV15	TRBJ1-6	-	TGTGCCACCAGGGGACTAGCGGGGACAGGGGAAACTCCCCTCCACTTT	CATRGLAGTGETPLHF
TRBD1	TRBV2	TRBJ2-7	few	TGTGCCAGCAGGACCCTTTGGGACAGTTCTTACGAGCAGTACTTC	CASRTLWDSSYEQYF
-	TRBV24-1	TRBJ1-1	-	TGTGCTCCAGTGGCCGGGCGTGGGTCTGAAGCTTTCTTT	CAPVAGRGSEAFF
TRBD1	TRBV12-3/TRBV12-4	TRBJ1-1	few	TGTGCCAGCAGTTCCGGACAGGGATTTGCTGAAGCTTTCTTT	CASSSGQGFAEAFF
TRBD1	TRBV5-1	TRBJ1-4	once	TGCGCCAGCAGCCTCCCCGGGGCAGGGGGCGAAAAACTGTTTTTT	CASSLPGAGGEKLFF
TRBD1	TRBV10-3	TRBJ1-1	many	TGTGCCATTACCGGGACAGTGAACACTGAAGCTTTCTTT	CAITGTVNTEAFF
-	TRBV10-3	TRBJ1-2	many	TGTGCCATCAGTGCTACGGAACCGTGGGGCTACACCTTC	CAISATEPWGYTF
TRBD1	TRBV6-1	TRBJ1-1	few	TGTGCCAGCGGATACAGGGGAACGGACACTGAAGCTTTCTTT	CASGYRGTDTEAFF
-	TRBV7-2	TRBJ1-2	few	TGTGCCAGCAGCCAAGGAGAGGGGGTCGACTATGGCTACACCTTC	CASSQGEGVDYGYTF
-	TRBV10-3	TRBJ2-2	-	TGTGCCATCAGTGAGTCGCGGGAGCTGTTTTTT	CAISESRELFF
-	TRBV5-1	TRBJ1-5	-	TGCGCCAGCAGCTCTCTGGGGAGCAATCAGCCCCAGCATTTT	CASSSLGSNQPQHF
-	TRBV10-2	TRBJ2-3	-	TGCGCCAGCAGTCCCGAGGCGAACGGGGGTGATACGCAGTATTTT	CASSPEANGGDTQYF
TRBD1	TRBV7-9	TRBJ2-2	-	TGTGCCAGCAGCCGAATGAGCGCCACAGGGGACGGGGAGCTGTTTTTT	CASSRMSATGDGELFF
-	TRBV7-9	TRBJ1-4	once	TGTGCCAGCAGCTTGGCTACCCATGGGGGGGATGAAAAACTGTTTTTT	CASSLATHGGDEKLFF
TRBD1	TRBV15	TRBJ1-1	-	TGTGCCACCAGCAGCTTGGGGGACAGGGAGACTGAAGCTTTCTTT	CATSSLGDRETEAFF
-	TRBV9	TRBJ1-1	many	TGTGCCAGCAGCGTAGTAGAGGGAGGTACTGAAGCTTTCTTT	CASSVVEGGTEAFF
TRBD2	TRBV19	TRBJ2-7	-	TGTGCCAGTAGCACGTTTAGCGGGGGGGCCTACGAGCAGTACTTC	CASSTFSGGAYEQYF
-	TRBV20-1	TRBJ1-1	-	TGCAGTGCCTCACCAGGACCGGGAAAGAACACTGAAGCTTTCTTT	CSASPGPGKNTEAFF
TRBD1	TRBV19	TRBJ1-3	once	TGTGCCAGTAATAGACAGGGGCCAGGAAACACCATATATTTT	CASNRQGPGNTIYF
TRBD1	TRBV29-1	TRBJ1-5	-	TGCAGCGTCGTAACAGGGGATCAGCCCCAGCATTTT	CSVVTGDQPQHF
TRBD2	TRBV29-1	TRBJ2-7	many	TGCAGCGCCTATAGCGGGAGAGCCTACGAGCAGTACTTC	CSAYSGRAYEQYF
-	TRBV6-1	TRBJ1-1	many	TGTGCCAGCAGTGAACGGGCACTGGCTGAAGCTTTCTTT	CASSERALAEAFF
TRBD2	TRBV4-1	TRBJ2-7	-	TGCGCCAGCAGCCAGGGGATAGGGGGACTAGCGGCCATTTACGAGCAGTACTTC	CASSQGIGGLAAIYEQYF
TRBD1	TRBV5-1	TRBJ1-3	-	TGCGCCAGCAGCACCACAGGGGCGTGGGGAAACACCATATATTTT	CASSTTGAWGNTIYF
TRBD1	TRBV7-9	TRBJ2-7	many	TGTGCCAGCAGCTTACCCGGGACAGGGAGTATCCACGAGCAGTACTTC	CASSLPGTGSIHEQYF
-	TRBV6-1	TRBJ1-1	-	TGTGCCAGCAGTAGGGTCGTGAACACTGAAGCTTTCTTT	CASSRVVNTEAFF
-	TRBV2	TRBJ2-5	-	TGTGCCAGCAGTGAATCGGGGGTAACTGAAGAGACCCAGTACTTC	CASSESGVTEETQYF
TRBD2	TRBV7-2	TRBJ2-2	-	TGTGCCAGCAGCCGACTAGCGACGAACACCGGGGAGCTGTTTTTT	CASSRLATNTGELFF
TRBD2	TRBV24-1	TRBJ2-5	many	TGTGCCACCAGTGACCGCGGACTAGGTGGGGAGACCCAGTACTTC	CATSDRGLGGETQYF
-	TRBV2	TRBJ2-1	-	TGTGCCAGCAGTGTTTACAGGGTTGAGAATGAGCAGTTCTTC	CASSVYRVENEQFF
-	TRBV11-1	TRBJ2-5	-	TGTGCCAGCAGCTTCCACAGGGTGGAAGGGACCCAGTACTTC	CASSFHRVEGTQYF
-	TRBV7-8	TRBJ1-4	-	TGTGCCAGTCGCTCAAACAGTAATGAAAAACTGTTTTTT	CASRSNSNEKLFF
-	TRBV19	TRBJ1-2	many	TGTGCCAGTAGTCGCCTACAAGTTTCAGGGAACTATGGCTACACCTTC	CASSRLQVSGNYGYTF
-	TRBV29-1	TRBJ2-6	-	TGCAGCGTTGATGTCTCCCGAACAGGGGGGGCCAACGTCCTGACTTTC	CSVDVSRTGGANVLTF
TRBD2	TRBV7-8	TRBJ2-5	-	TGTGCCAGCAGCTTAGGCGGACTAGCGGGGCCGCAAGAGACCCAGTACTTC	CASSLGGLAGPQETQYF
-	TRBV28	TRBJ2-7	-	TGTGCCAGCAGTTTGGACACGCCGTACTACGAGCAGTACTTC	CASSLDTPYYEQYF
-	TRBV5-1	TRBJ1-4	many	TGTGCCAGCAGTTTGGGCGGGGCAACTAATGAAAAACTGTTTTTT	CASSLGGATNEKLFF
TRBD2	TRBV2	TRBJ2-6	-	TGTGCCAGCAGACTAGCGGGGGCCAACGTCCTGACTTTC	CASRLAGANVLTF
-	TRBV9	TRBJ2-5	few	TGTGCCAGCAGCGTAGGCGCAGGAGGACGTGGAGAGACCCAGTACTTC	CASSVGAGGRGETQYF
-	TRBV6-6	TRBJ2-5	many	TGTGCCAGCAGTTATCCCGGTCTTTACCAAGAGACCCAGTACTTC	CASSYPGLYQETQYF
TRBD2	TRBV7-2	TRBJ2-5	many	TGTGCCAGCAGCTTGAGGCTAGCGGGGGGCCCGGAGACCCAGTACTTC	CASSLRLAGGPETQYF
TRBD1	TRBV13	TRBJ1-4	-	TGTGCCAGCAGCCAGGGGACAGGGGGCTATGAAAAACTGTTTTTT	CASSQGTGGYEKLFF
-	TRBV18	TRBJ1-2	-	TGTGCCAGCTCCCCGTCAGGGGTTCTCACCTTC	CASSPSGVLTF
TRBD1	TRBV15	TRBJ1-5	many	TGTGCCACCAGCGAGGGACAGGGAAACCAGCCCCAGCATTTT	CATSEGQGNQPQHF
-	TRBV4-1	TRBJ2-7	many	TGCGCCAGCAGCCCAAGGGTCAGCTACGAGCAGTACTTC	CASSPRVSYEQYF
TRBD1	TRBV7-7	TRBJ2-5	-	TGTGCTAGCGCGGACAGGGGGGGAGAGACCCAGTACTTC	CASADRGGETQYF